The T cell receptor (beta chain) under discussion was sequenced for a study of cytomegalovirus exposure and HLA in healthy donors. Study-wide findings and caveats: The study reported that TCR beta sequences accurately predicted HLA-A and HLA-B alleles in most subjects.

A word on this clone: Its antigen is undetermined.

The PCR was carried out with 60 Vbeta primers and 13 Jbeta primers. As processed by the authors: A follow-up analysis tallied around 76 million unique TCR beta chains, about 10 million shared. The data were produced by immunoSEQ multiplex PCR, yet TCRdb's version contains in-frame clones alone and is incomplete. From that table come the V and J calls and clone size; the DNA was used to work out D and trimming. The data hold fewer than 120,000 clones, with about 73% observed a single time. V lost 0 bases, J lost 1 base, and 10 bases lay in between. This CDR3 is 16 amino acids long. CDR1 SGHDN and CDR2 FVKESK come from the germline V gene.

The receptor's source is a woman aged 25 to 45 in good health and CMV-seronegative. Sequencing was done on a sample of PBMCs. This rearrangement joins TRBV14 to TRBJ2-1; D might be TRBD2 (6 bases). The CDR3 region has the DNA TGTGCCAGCAGCCAAGATCCTAGCGATTCCTACAATGAGCAGTTCTTC. Translated: CASSQDPSDSYNEQFF.